This T cell receptor (beta chain) was identified during a study of cytomegalovirus exposure and HLA in healthy donors. This CDR3 comprises 13 residues. Germline V lookup: CDR1 SNHLY, CDR2 FYNNEI. The trim removed 8 bases at V and 6 bases at J, leaving 9 bases unmatched. 60 Vbeta and 13 Jbeta primers were used in PCR. The method was immunoSEQ multiplex PCR; TCRdb's version includes in-frame clones alone and lacks a portion of them. The sample gives 150,000 to 200,000 clones, roughly 70% of which show up once; 3% is in the top ten. Study-wide results and caveats: TCR beta chains numbering roughly 150 were designated cytomegalovirus-associated. With later analysis, a missense DCLRE1C variant became linked to TCR beta V- and J-gene trimming.

With regard to this clone: Its target is unknown.

The chain has TRBV2 and TRBJ2-7, with 8 positions matching TRBD1. This clonotype was sampled from a woman in her fifties or sixties in good health and CMV-seropositive. The sequencing sample was made of PBMCs. The CDR3 nucleotides are TGTGCCAGCGGAAGGACAGGGCAGGCCGAGCAGTACTTC. Protein: CASGRTGQAEQYF.